This note documents a single TCR beta chain sequence. Its antigen remains unknown. The data stem from a study of cytomegalovirus exposure and HLA in healthy donors. General study results and limits: Reported performance of the classifier showed diagnosis of cytomegalovirus status with high specificity and sensitivity.

The method was immunoSEQ multiplex PCR; TCRdb's version includes in-frame clones alone and lacks a portion of them. This sample yields hundreds of thousands of clones, of which 90% are seen a single time; just over 3% belongs to the top ten. The CDR3 sequence is 15 residues long. The ends were cut back, 4 bases at V and 5 bases at J, with 17 bases in the middle. CDR1 MDHEN and CDR2 SYDVKM come from the germline V gene. Sequencing was done on a sample of PBMCs. The chain joins TRBV28 to TRBJ1-1; D uncertain. The receptor was derived from a woman in her twenties or thirties in good health and CMV-seronegative. The CDR3 spells CASSSREGRRTEAFF. The CDR3 coding sequence is TGTGCCAGCAGTTCCCGCGAAGGGCGGAGAACTGAAGCTTTCTTT. The full variable domain, with the rest looked up from reference TRBV28 and TRBJ1-1, is DVKVTQSSRYLVKRTGEKVFLECVQDMDHENMFWYRQDPGLGLRLIYFSYDVKMKEKGDIPEGYSVSREKKERFSLILESASTNQTSMYLCASSSREGRRTEAFFGQGTRLTVV.